This T cell receptor beta chain was recorded in a study of identical twins. CDR3 length equals 17 residues. Germline lookup yields CDR1 MGHRA and CDR2 YSYEKL. V lost 2 bases and J 7 bases, leaving 24 bases between the germline ends. This clonotype was detected only a few times. From the 5' RACE reads, TCRdb called clonotypes with MiXCR, one entry per CDR3 protein. This sample has some 710,000 distinct CDR3 sequences, with approximately 6% found just once. Material: naive T cells sorted from blood. This receptor was obtained from a man between 18 and 35 years old in good health. V gene TRBV4-1 combines with J gene TRBJ2-7; possibly TRBD1 for D (6 bases). CDR3 in DNA: TGCGCCAGCAGCCAAAAGTGGTGTTCCGGGACATCGGGAGAGCAGTACGTC. This codes for CASSQKWCSGTSGEQYV.